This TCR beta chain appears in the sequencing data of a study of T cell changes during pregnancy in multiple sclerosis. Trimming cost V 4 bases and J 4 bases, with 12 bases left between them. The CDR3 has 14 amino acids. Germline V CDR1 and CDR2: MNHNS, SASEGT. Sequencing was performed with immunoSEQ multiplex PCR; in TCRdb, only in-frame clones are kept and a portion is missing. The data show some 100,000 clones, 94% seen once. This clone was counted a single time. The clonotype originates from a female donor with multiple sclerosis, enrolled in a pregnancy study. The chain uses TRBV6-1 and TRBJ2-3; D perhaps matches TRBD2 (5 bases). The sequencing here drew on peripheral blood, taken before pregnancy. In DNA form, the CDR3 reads TGTGCCAGCAGTGGAGGACTGGGATCAGATACGCAGTATTTT. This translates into CASSGGLGSDTQYF.